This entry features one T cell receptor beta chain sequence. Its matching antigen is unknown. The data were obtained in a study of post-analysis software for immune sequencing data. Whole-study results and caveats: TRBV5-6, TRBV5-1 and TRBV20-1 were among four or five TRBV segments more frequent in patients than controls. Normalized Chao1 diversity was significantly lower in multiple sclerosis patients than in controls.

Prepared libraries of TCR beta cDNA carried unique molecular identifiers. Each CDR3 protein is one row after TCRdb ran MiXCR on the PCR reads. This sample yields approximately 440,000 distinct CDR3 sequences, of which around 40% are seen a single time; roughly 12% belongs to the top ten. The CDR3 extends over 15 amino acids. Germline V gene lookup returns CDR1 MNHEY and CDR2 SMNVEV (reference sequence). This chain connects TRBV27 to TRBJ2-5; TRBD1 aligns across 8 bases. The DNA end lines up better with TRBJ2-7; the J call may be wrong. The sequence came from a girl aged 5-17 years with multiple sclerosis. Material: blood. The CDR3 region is CASSLRTGTGDEQYF. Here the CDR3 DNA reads TGTGCCAGCAGCTTAAGGACAGGGACGGGCGACGAGCAGTACTTC.